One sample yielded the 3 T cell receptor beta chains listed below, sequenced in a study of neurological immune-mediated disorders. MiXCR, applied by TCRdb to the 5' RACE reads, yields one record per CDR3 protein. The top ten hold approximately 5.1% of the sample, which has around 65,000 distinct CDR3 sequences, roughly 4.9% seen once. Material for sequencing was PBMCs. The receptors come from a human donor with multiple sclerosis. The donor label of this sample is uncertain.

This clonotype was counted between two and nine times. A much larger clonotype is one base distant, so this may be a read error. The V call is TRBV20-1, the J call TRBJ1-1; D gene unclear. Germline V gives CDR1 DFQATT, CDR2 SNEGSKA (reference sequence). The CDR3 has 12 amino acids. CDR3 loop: CRASRSNTEAFF. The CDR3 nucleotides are TGCAGGGCTAGTAGGTCCAACACTGAAGCTTTCTTT.

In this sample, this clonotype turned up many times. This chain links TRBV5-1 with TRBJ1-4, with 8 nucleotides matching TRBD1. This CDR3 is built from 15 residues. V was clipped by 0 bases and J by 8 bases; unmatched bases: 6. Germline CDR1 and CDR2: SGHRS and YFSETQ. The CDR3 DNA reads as TGCGCCAGCAGCTTGGGTACAGGGGGTGGAGAAAAACTGTTTTTT. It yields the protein CASSLGTGGGEKLFF.

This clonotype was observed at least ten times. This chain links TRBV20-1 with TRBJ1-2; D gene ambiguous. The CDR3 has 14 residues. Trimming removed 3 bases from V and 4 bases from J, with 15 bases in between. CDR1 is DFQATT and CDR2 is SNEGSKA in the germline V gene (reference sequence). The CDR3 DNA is TGCAGTGCTAGGGGAGGGCTCAATGGCTATGGCTACACCTTC. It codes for CSARGGLNGYGYTF.